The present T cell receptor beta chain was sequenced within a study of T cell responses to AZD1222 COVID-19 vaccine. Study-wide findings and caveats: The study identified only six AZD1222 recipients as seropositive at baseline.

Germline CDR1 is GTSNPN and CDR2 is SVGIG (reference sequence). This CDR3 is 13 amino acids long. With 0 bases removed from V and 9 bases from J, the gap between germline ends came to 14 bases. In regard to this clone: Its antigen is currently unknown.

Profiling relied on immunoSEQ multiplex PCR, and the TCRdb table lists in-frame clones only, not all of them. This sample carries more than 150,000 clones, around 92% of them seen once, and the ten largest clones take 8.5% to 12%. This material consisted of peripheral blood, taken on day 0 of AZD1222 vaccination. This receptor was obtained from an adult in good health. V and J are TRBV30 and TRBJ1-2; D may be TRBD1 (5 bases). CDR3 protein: CAWSVQALKSYTF. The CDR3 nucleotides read TGTGCCTGGAGTGTACAGGCCCTAAAGAGCTACACCTTC.